These T cell receptor beta chains were read from a single sample in a study of cytomegalovirus exposure and HLA in healthy donors. Only in-frame clones appear in the TCRdb table, and some are missing; sequencing was by immunoSEQ multiplex PCR. The sample lists about 140,000 clones, approximately 82% occurring once. The sequenced sample consisted of PBMCs. Source of these receptors: a woman aged 35 to 49 in good health and CMV-seronegative. Both conserved end residues are part of each CDR3. D genes are given only for firm matches. Expanded clones get a size class; other rows say once, few or many, or leave the size out.

size: NA
J: TRBJ1-2
V: TRBV10-1
D: NA
DNA: TGCGCCAGCAGTGGGGGAGCGCCCGGCTACACCTTC
CDR3: CASSGGAPGYTF

size: few
J: TRBJ2-3
V: TRBV5-4
D: TRBD1
DNA: TGTGCCAGCAGCTCGACAGGGAGAACAGATACGCAGTATTTT
CDR3: CASSSTGRTDTQYF

size: NA
J: TRBJ2-7
V: TRBV11-2
D: NA
DNA: TGTGCCAGCAGCTCCCCGGGGTGGATTCTAACGTACGAGCAGTACTTC
CDR3: CASSSPGWILTYEQYF

size: NA
J: TRBJ2-1
V: TRBV27
D: NA
DNA: TGTGCCAGCAGTTTAGCACATTACAATGAGCAGTTCTTC
CDR3: CASSLAHYNEQFF

size: NA
J: TRBJ2-1
V: TRBV29-1
D: NA
DNA: TGCAGCGTTGAAGAGGGTAAGGGGGACCATGAGCAGTTCTTC
CDR3: CSVEEGKGDHEQFF

size: NA
J: TRBJ1-2
V: TRBV27
D: NA
DNA: TGTGCCAGCGGGCTCCTCGGAGGAGGGCGCTCTCAACTCAACTATGGCTACACCTTC
CDR3: CASGLLGGGRSQLNYGYTF

size: NA
J: TRBJ2-5
V: TRBV5-1
D: NA
DNA: TGCGCCAGCAGCTTTCAGGGGTTAGGGGAGACCCAGTACTTC
CDR3: CASSFQGLGETQYF

size: NA
J: TRBJ2-3
V: TRBV5-1
D: NA
DNA: TGCGCCAGCAGCTCTCAAGGCGACTACAGCACAGATACGCAGTATTTT
CDR3: CASSSQGDYSTDTQYF

size: NA
J: TRBJ1-2
V: TRBV29-1
D: NA
DNA: TGCAGCGGCGGGGAGTTGAATGGCTACACCTTC
CDR3: CSGGELNGYTF

size: NA
J: TRBJ2-1
V: TRBV4-2
D: NA
DNA: TGTGCCAGCAGCCAAGATGTTTACCCCGGTTATGAGCAGTTCTTC
CDR3: CASSQDVYPGYEQFF

size: NA
J: TRBJ2-2
V: TRBV2
D: NA
DNA: TGTGCCAGCAGTGAGGAGACTAGAGGGGAGCTGTTTTTT
CDR3: CASSEETRGELFF

size: few
J: TRBJ2-1
V: TRBV19
D: NA
DNA: TGTGCCAGTAGTATAGGGAGCAATGAGCAGTTCTTC
CDR3: CASSIGSNEQFF

size: once
J: TRBJ2-7
V: TRBV28
D: NA
DNA: TGTGCCAGCCAACCCCTGCTAGTTAGGGGAACAAACTACGAGCAGTACTTC
CDR3: CASQPLLVRGTNYEQYF

size: NA
J: TRBJ2-7
V: TRBV5-6
D: NA
DNA: TGTGCCAGCAGCTTTTCTCAGACCTACGAGCAGTACTTC
CDR3: CASSFSQTYEQYF

size: NA
J: TRBJ2-5
V: TRBV7-9
D: TRBD2
DNA: TGTGCCAGCAGCTTAACCGGGACTAGGCAAGAGACCCAGTACTTC
CDR3: CASSLTGTRQETQYF

size: once
J: TRBJ1-2
V: TRBV4-3
D: NA
DNA: TGCGCCAGCAGCCTTGGTTGGACAGACGGGATTTGTACCTTC
CDR3: CASSLGWTDGICTF

size: NA
J: TRBJ1-1
V: TRBV5-1
D: NA
DNA: TGCGCCAGCAGCTTGGGACAGACGAACACTGAAGCTTTCTTT
CDR3: CASSLGQTNTEAFF

size: NA
J: TRBJ1-1
V: TRBV2
D: TRBD1
DNA: TGTGCCAGTCAAAGGCGGGACAGCGAAGCTTTCTTT
CDR3: CASQRRDSEAFF

size: few
J: TRBJ2-3
V: TRBV28
D: TRBD1
DNA: TGTGCCAGCACCACGGGACAGGTCACAGATACGCAGTATTTT
CDR3: CASTTGQVTDTQYF

size: few
J: TRBJ1-5
V: TRBV6-4
D: NA
DNA: TGTGCCAGCAGTACAGGGCGAGATCAGCCCCAGCATTTT
CDR3: CASSTGRDQPQHF

size: NA
J: TRBJ2-3
V: TRBV2
D: NA
DNA: TGTGCCAGCAGTTTGGGACTCAGCGGTCCAGATACGCAGTATTTT
CDR3: CASSLGLSGPDTQYF

size: NA
J: TRBJ1-4
V: TRBV10-3
D: TRBD1
DNA: TGTGCCATCAGACCCGGGACAGGGGTGAATACAACTAATGAAAAACTGTTTTTT
CDR3: CAIRPGTGVNTTNEKLFF

size: NA
J: TRBJ1-2
V: TRBV4-2
D: TRBD1
DNA: TGTGCCAGCAGCCAGGACAGGGGGCATGGCTACACCTTC
CDR3: CASSQDRGHGYTF